The rows below give T cell receptor beta chains drawn from one sample of a study of T cell repertoires in cytomegalovirus infection. Their target antigens are unknown. MiXCR, applied by TCRdb to the reads, yields one record per CDR3 protein. The sample has 40,000 to 55,000 distinct CDR3 sequences, around 23% seen once; the top ten hold approximately 90%. Sample: CD8+ T cells from cultured PBMCs, taken from culture after CMV antigen stimulation. The receptors were sampled from a human donor in good health (CMV status not recorded). Some clones in this sample may be carry-over from other donors' samples. CDR3s include the opening cysteine and the closing phenylalanine or tryptophan. D genes are given only for firm matches. Clone size is shown for a subset of rows, as once, few, many or a class of expanded clone.

NA	NA	TRBV7-6	TRBJ2-1	CASSPGVGNEQFF	TGTGCCAGCAGTCCGGGAGTCGGGAATGAGCAGTTCTTC
few	TRBD1	TRBV6-2/TRBV6-3	TRBJ2-2	CASRPGTATGELFF	TGTGCCAGCAGGCCTGGGACAGCCACCGGGGAGCTGTTTTTT
once	TRBD2	TRBV7-2	TRBJ2-7	CASSWGGRRYEQYF	TGTGCCAGCAGCTGGGGCGGGAGGAGATACGAGCAGTACTTC
NA	NA	TRBV12-3/TRBV12-4	TRBJ2-5	CASSFVGGETQYF	TGTGCCAGCAGTTTCGTCGGGGGAGAGACCCAGTACTTC
few	NA	TRBV7-9	TRBJ2-7	CASSPTGVYEQYF	TGTGCCAGCAGCCCGACAGGAGTTTACGAGCAGTACTTC
NA	TRBD2	TRBV24-1	TRBJ2-1	CATSPGTSGIYNEQFF	TGTGCCACCAGCCCCGGGACTAGCGGGATCTACAATGAGCAGTTCTTC
NA	NA	TRBV6-2/TRBV6-3	TRBJ1-1	CASSYSDMNTEAFF	TGTGCCAGCAGTTACTCTGACATGAACACTGAAGCTTTCTTT
many	NA	TRBV11-2	TRBJ1-2	CASTFLGATGEDYTF	TGTGCCAGCACCTTTCTTGGGGCAACGGGTGAGGACTACACCTTC
NA	NA	TRBV6-2/TRBV6-3	TRBJ2-7	CASSYGRVYEQYF	TGTGCCAGCAGTTACGGTAGGGTCTACGAGCAGTACTTC
few	NA	TRBV10-3	TRBJ2-1	CAISEVSGGPHNEQFF	TGTGCCATCAGTGAGGTGTCCGGAGGCCCCCACAATGAGCAGTTCTTC
few	TRBD1	TRBV12-3/TRBV12-4	TRBJ1-3	CASSGTGGPGNTIYF	TGTGCCAGCAGTGGGACAGGGGGCCCTGGAAACACCATATATTTT
NA	NA	TRBV7-6	TRBJ2-1	CASSLEPGLSRSYNEQFF	TGTGCCAGCAGCTTGGAGCCGGGACTCAGTCGCTCCTACAATGAGCAGTTCTTC
NA	NA	TRBV9	TRBJ2-3	CASSVRGGGVGDTQYF	TGTGCCAGCAGCGTACGAGGAGGGGGCGTAGGAGATACGCAGTATTTT
NA	NA	TRBV27	TRBJ2-3	CASSPYYITDTQYF	TGTGCCAGCAGCCCATACTATATTACAGATACGCAGTATTTT
NA	NA	TRBV6-5	TRBJ2-7	CASSYGDTYEQYF	TGTGCCAGCAGTTACGGGGATACCTACGAGCAGTACTTC
NA	TRBD1	TRBV7-9	TRBJ2-5	CASSHPGQGRATTQYF	TGTGCCAGCAGCCATCCGGGACAGGGGAGGGCCACGACCCAGTACTTC
NA	NA	TRBV7-9	TRBJ2-5	CASSSSGGQQTQYF	TGTGCCAGCAGCTCTTCGGGGGGACAGCAGACCCAGTACTTC
NA	TRBD2	TRBV7-9	TRBJ2-5	CASSFPREGHETQYF	TGTGCCAGCAGCTTTCCGCGGGAGGGCCACGAGACCCAGTACTTC
NA	NA	TRBV7-8	TRBJ2-1	CASSLPANEQFF	TGTGCCAGCAGCCTCCCTGCCAATGAGCAGTTCTTC
NA	NA	TRBV6-2/TRBV6-3	TRBJ1-1	CASTWGNTEAFF	TGTGCCAGTACGTGGGGGAACACTGAAGCTTTCTTT
NA	NA	TRBV4-3	TRBJ1-5	CASSQDRGVHQPQHF	TGCGCCAGCAGCCAAGATAGGGGTGTCCATCAGCCCCAGCATTTT
few	NA	TRBV27	TRBJ2-7	CASSPQGPEIFYEQYF	TGTGCCAGCAGTCCTCAGGGCCCCGAGATTTTTTACGAGCAGTACTTC
NA	NA	TRBV6-6	TRBJ1-3	CASSYSTSGYGGNTIYF	TGTGCCAGCAGTTACTCGACGTCAGGGTACGGTGGAAACACCATATATTTT
NA	NA	TRBV5-3	TRBJ1-1	CASSLDYTEAFF	TGTGCCAGCAGCTTGGATTACACTGAAGCTTTCTTT
NA	NA	TRBV27	TRBJ2-2	CASSLVGGELFF	TGTGCCAGCAGTTTAGTAGGCGGGGAGCTGTTTTTT
NA	NA	TRBV27	TRBJ1-2	CASSSDSYNYGYTF	TGTGCCAGCAGTTCCGACAGTTACAACTATGGCTACACCTTC
few	NA	TRBV5-6	TRBJ1-5	CASSLGPGREPQHF	TGTGCCAGCAGCTTGGGACCAGGGCGGGAGCCCCAGCATTTT
few	NA	TRBV27	TRBJ1-2	CASSLSVRQASNYGYTF	TGTGCCAGCAGTTTATCTGTACGACAGGCATCTAACTATGGCTACACCTTC
many	TRBD1	TRBV7-9	TRBJ2-7	CASSPGQGHEQYF	TGTGCCAGCAGCCCGGGACAGGGCCACGAGCAGTACTTC
NA	NA	TRBV7-9	TRBJ2-7	CASSLETDNRYEQYF	TGTGCCAGCAGCTTAGAGACCGATAATCGATACGAGCAGTACTTC
NA	TRBD1	TRBV6-2/TRBV6-3	TRBJ2-1	CASSYSGTAPHKGFF	TGTGCCAGCAGTTACTCTGGGACAGCTCCTCATAAGGGGTTCTTC
few	NA	TRBV6-2/TRBV6-3	TRBJ1-5	CASSPTEAGFGSNQPQHF	TGTGCCAGCAGCCCTACGGAGGCAGGTTTTGGGAGCAATCAGCCCCAGCATTTT
NA	NA	TRBV9	TRBJ1-3	CASSVDGKSSGNTIYF	TGTGCCAGCAGCGTAGACGGGAAGAGCTCTGGAAACACCATATATTTT
few	TRBD2	TRBV4-1	TRBJ2-3	CASSQSGGRLDTQYF	TGCGCCAGCAGCCAATCGGGGGGGCGACTGGATACGCAGTATTTT
few	NA	TRBV7-2	TRBJ1-2	CASSYGGGAYGYTF	TGTGCCAGCAGCTACGGGGGGGGTGCCTATGGCTACACCTTC
NA	NA	TRBV5-5	TRBJ1-5	CASSLSGRSGQPQHF	TGTGCCAGCAGCTTGTCAGGGCGGTCGGGTCAGCCCCAGCATTTT
few	NA	TRBV12-3/TRBV12-4	TRBJ1-4	CASSPLWGDEKLFF	TGTGCCAGCAGCCCGTTGTGGGGCGATGAAAAACTGTTTTTT
few	NA	TRBV6-2/TRBV6-3	TRBJ1-2	CASSPLATSYGYTF	TGTGCCAGCAGTCCCTTGGCCACGAGCTATGGCTACACCTTC
few	NA	TRBV15	TRBJ1-1	CATSREYQNTEAFF	TGTGCCACCAGCAGAGAATACCAGAACACTGAAGCTTTCTTT
few	TRBD2	TRBV5-6	TRBJ2-1	CASSSTSGGAYEQFF	TGTGCCAGCAGTTCGACTAGCGGGGGGGCATACGAGCAGTTCTTC
few	NA	TRBV7-8	TRBJ1-2	CASSLGGVGTRYGYTF	TGTGCCAGCAGCTTAGGGGGGGTAGGGACACGGTATGGCTACACCTTC
few	TRBD2	TRBV7-2	TRBJ2-1	CASSLIAGGLSYNEQFF	TGTGCCAGCAGCCTTATAGCGGGAGGGCTCTCCTACAATGAGCAGTTCTTC
many	NA	TRBV7-8	TRBJ2-3	CASSLVREDTDTQYF	TGTGCCAGCAGCTTAGTTAGGGAGGACACAGATACGCAGTATTTT
once	TRBD1	TRBV19	TRBJ2-3	CASSIIGQGTDTQYF	TGTGCCAGTAGTATCATCGGACAGGGGACAGATACGCAGTATTTT
few	TRBD1	TRBV25-1	TRBJ2-5	CASTPGQVGETQYF	TGTGCCAGCACCCCGGGACAGGTGGGGGAGACCCAGTACTTC
few	NA	TRBV7-2	TRBJ2-3	CASIRAYTQYF	TGTGCCAGCATTCGGGCCTATACGCAGTATTTT
NA	TRBD2	TRBV7-8	TRBJ2-1	CASSHAMWTSGGNEQFF	TGTGCCAGCAGCCACGCTATGTGGACTAGCGGGGGTAATGAGCAGTTCTTC
few	TRBD2	TRBV7-9	TRBJ2-7	CASSPPSGSAYEQYF	TGTGCCAGCAGCCCCCCTAGCGGGAGCGCCTACGAGCAGTACTTC
many	NA	TRBV28	TRBJ1-3	CASSFFRGNTIYF	TGTGCCAGCAGTTTCTTCCGGGGAAACACCATATATTTT
NA	TRBD2	TRBV19	TRBJ2-7	CASSLLAGGTYEQYF	TGTGCCAGTAGCCTTCTAGCGGGAGGCACCTACGAGCAGTACTTC
few	NA	TRBV27	TRBJ1-6	CASSLTGGGNSPLHF	TGTGCCAGCAGCCTTACGGGGGGGGGAAATTCACCCCTCCACTTT
few	NA	TRBV7-9	TRBJ1-4	CASSLAFGGSGLNEKLFF	TGTGCCAGCAGCTTAGCGTTCGGGGGCTCCGGATTAAATGAAAAACTGTTTTTT
few	NA	TRBV12-3/TRBV12-4	TRBJ2-7	CASSPTGSYEQYF	TGTGCCAGCAGTCCTACAGGGTCCTACGAGCAGTACTTC
few	NA	TRBV6-1	TRBJ2-7	CASSDRTGPYEQYF	TGTGCCAGCAGTGACCGGACCGGACCCTACGAGCAGTACTTC